Below, 5 T cell receptor beta chains from the same sample are listed, as sequenced in a study of T cell responses to AZD1222 COVID-19 vaccine. The method was immunoSEQ multiplex PCR; TCRdb's version includes in-frame clones alone and lacks a portion of them. The sample lists about 130,000 clones, roughly 86% occurring once. This sample comprised peripheral blood, obtained 28 days after the second AZD1222 dose. These TCRs come from an adult who received the AZD1222 COVID-19 vaccine.

Worth noting for this clone: Other nucleotide sequences in the sample specify the same CDR3. This chain joins TRBV5-1 and TRBJ2-3, with 8 bases matching TRBD1. Per germline, CDR1 SGHRS and CDR2 YFSETQ. The CDR3 length is 15 residues. With 3 bases clipped from V and 6 bases from J, the junction kept 9 bases outside the gene matches. The CDR3 sequence: CASSSGTGVGDTQYF. CDR3 in DNA: TGCGCCAGCAGCTCCGGGACAGGAGTGGGGGATACGCAGTATTTT.

This rearrangement joins TRBV5-1 to TRBJ1-4; 7 nucleotides align to TRBD1. There are 16 residues in the CDR3. V trimming: 4 bases; J trimming: 0 bases; junction bases outside the gene matches: 6. From germline, CDR1 is SGHRS and CDR2 YFSETQ. CDR3 protein: CASSPGQPATNEKLFF. The CDR3 region has the DNA TGCGCCAGCAGCCCGGGACAGCCAGCAACTAATGAAAAACTGTTTTTT.

J is TRBJ1-4 and V is TRBV6-5; 9 nucleotides line up with TRBD1. This CDR3 spans 14 amino acids. CDR1 and CDR2 from the germline V gene are MNHEY and SVGAGI. J was trimmed by 5 bases and V by 4 bases; bases with no gene match: 2. The CDR3, as DNA: TGTGCCAGCAGTTTCGACAGGGGGAATGAAAAACTGTTTTTT. It yields the protein CASSFDRGNEKLFF.

The chain combines TRBV4-1 with TRBJ1-5; D unclear. The CDR3 is made up of 15 amino acids. Germline CDR1 reads MGHRA; CDR2 reads YSYEKL. Trimming took 1 base from V and 6 from J, leaving 13 bases between them. The DNA of the CDR3 is TGCGCCAGCAGCCAAGGGCCTTTGGGTTTTCAGCCCCAGCATTTT. Translation: CASSQGPLGFQPQHF.

Notes on this clone: The same CDR3 arises from other DNA sequences in this sample as well. The chain joins TRBV20-1 to TRBJ1-6; 8 positions match TRBD1. The ends lost 3 bases at V and 10 bases at J; junction bases unmatched: 11. The CDR3 spans 15 residues. Germline CDR1 and CDR2: DFQATT and SNEGSKA (reference sequence). CDR3 coding DNA: TGCAGTGCTAGTTTACGGACAGGGTTTGGATCACCCCTCCACTTT. This translates into CSASLRTGFGSPLHF.